The next 16 T cell receptor beta chains were all read from a single sample in a study of neoadjuvant anti-PD-1 for oral cavity cancer. Measured with immunoSEQ multiplex PCR; TCRdb has only the in-frame clones, and not every one. The sample yields over 14,000 clones, 55% to 75% seen once. Described time point: after neoadjuvant nivolumab, at surgical resection. The sequences come from PBMCs, collected after nivolumab (anti-PD-1) treatment. These receptors were collected from a person aged 35-79 years with oral cavity squamous cell carcinoma.

The chain links TRBV6-4 to TRBJ2-1; D is possibly TRBD2 (5 bases). V was pared by 11 bases and J by 2 bases, with 13 bases between. The CDR3 runs to 13 residues. CDR1 MRHNA and CDR2 SNTAGT come from the germline V gene. CDR3 sequence: CAPFRGPYNEQFF. The CDR3 coding sequence is TGTGCCCCCTTTCGGGGTCCCTACAATGAGCAGTTCTTC.

V gene TRBV28 combines with J gene TRBJ1-1; TRBD1 matches at 8 bases. The germline V gene has CDR1 MDHEN and CDR2 SYDVKM. The CDR3 is made up of 16 amino acids. Germline trimming cut 4 bases from V and 1 base from J; bases unmatched to any gene: 8. The CDR3 loop is CASSSRPGGQNTEAFF. CDR3 DNA: TGTGCCAGCAGTTCCCGGCCAGGGGGCCAGAACACTGAAGCTTTCTTT.

This clone was found a few times. V usage is TRBV2 and J usage is TRBJ1-5; TRBD1 agrees at 12 bases. With V trimmed by 6 bases and J by 6 bases, 9 bases remained unmatched. The CDR3 extends over 16 amino acids. Germline CDR1 reads SNHLY; CDR2 reads FYNNEI. The CDR3 DNA is TGTGCCAGCAGCTTGGGACAGGGGGCAGGAGGTCAGCCCCAGCATTTT. Its translation is CASSLGQGAGGQPQHF.

The V call is TRBV6-5, the J call TRBJ1-4, with 9 nucleotides matching TRBD1. The germline V gene has CDR1 MNHEY and CDR2 SVGAGI. The CDR3 contains 16 residues. V dropped 4 bases and J dropped 7; count of bases not matched to a gene: 10. CDR3 DNA: TGTGCCAGCAGTTCTACTACAGGGGGCTGGTCTGAAAAACTGTTTTTT. Translated: CASSSTTGGWSEKLFF.

This chain uses TRBV5-6 with TRBJ2-3; tentatively, D is TRBD2 (5 bases). Germline CDR1 and CDR2: SGHDT and YYEEEE. This CDR3 is 14 amino acids long. V lost 1 base to trimming and J lost 4 bases, with 10 bases between them. The CDR3 bases are TGTGCCAGCAGCTTGTTTGCGGGCCCAGATACGCAGTATTTT. Encoded protein: CASSLFAGPDTQYF.

This chain connects TRBV19 to TRBJ1-5; D unresolved. The germline V gene has CDR1 LNHDA and CDR2 SQIVND (reference sequence). Deletions cut 4 bases from V and 2 bases from J, with 9 bases between. The length of the CDR3 is 14 residues. In nucleotides, the CDR3 is TGTGCCAGTAGTAGCTTCGGGGGCAATCAGCCCCAGCATTTT. It is translated as CASSSFGGNQPQHF.

The rearrangement joins TRBV7-9 to TRBJ2-7; TRBD2 agrees at 7 bases. From germline, CDR1 is SEHNR and CDR2 FQNEAQ (reference sequence). CDR3 size: 17 residues. J lost 2 bases, V lost 1 base, and 11 bases had no gene match. CDR3 amino acids: CASSLGSAGANPYEQYF. CDR3 nucleotide sequence: TGTGCCAGCAGCTTAGGTTCGGCGGGAGCGAACCCCTACGAGCAGTACTTC.

V is TRBV7-8 and J is TRBJ2-5; D unresolved. The CDR3 runs 11 residues. V was cut by 5 bases and J by 5 bases, with 6 bases left in between. Germline CDR1 SGHVS, CDR2 FQNEAQ. This chain's CDR3 is CASSRLETQYF. For the CDR3, the DNA is TGTGCCAGCAGCCGCCTGGAGACCCAGTACTTC.

This rearrangement joins TRBV10-3 to TRBJ2-1, with D maybe TRBD2 (5 bases). The CDR3 loop spans 13 amino acids. V was shortened by 6 bases and J by 3 bases, with 9 bases between the two germline ends. CDR1 ENHRY and CDR2 SYGVKD come from the germline V gene. Here the CDR3 reads CAISLAVYNEQFF. The CDR3, as DNA: TGTGCCATCAGCCTAGCCGTCTACAATGAGCAGTTCTTC.

This clone was found once. V and J are TRBV2 and TRBJ2-1; 8 bases line up with TRBD1. With V trimmed by 5 bases and J by 4 bases, 10 bases remained unmatched. Germline V CDR1 and CDR2: SNHLY, FYNNEI. This CDR3 spans 16 amino acids. The DNA of the CDR3 is TGTGCCAGCAGTCCACAATTAGGACAGGGTTACAATGAGCAGTTCTTC. Translated: CASSPQLGQGYNEQFF.

For the CDR3, the DNA is TGCGCCAGCAGCTTGGCCCCCCCGGGACTAGCAGCCTACGAGCAGTACTTC. As protein: CASSLAPPGLAAYEQYF. The rearrangement joins TRBV5-1 to TRBJ2-7, with TRBD2 identical over 9 bases. The CDR3 runs to 17 residues. The V and J ends lost 0 bases and 2 bases, in that order; junction bases with no gene match: 9. Germline loops: CDR1 SGHRS, CDR2 YFSETQ.

Only a few counts were recorded for this clone. V and J are TRBV5-8 and TRBJ2-1, with 8 bases aligning to TRBD1. The germline V gene has CDR1 SGHTS and CDR2 YDEGEE. Losses at the gene ends were 4 bases for V and 5 bases for J; bases not matched to a gene: 5. The CDR3 covers 14 residues. The CDR3 region is CASSQGQGHNEQFF. The CDR3 nucleotides are TGTGCCAGCAGCCAAGGACAGGGACACAATGAGCAGTTCTTC.

The chain employs TRBV5-1 and TRBJ1-2; D uncertain. This CDR3 contains 13 residues. Germline CDR1 and CDR2: SGHRS and YFSETQ. V was clipped by 0 bases and J by 4 bases, with 7 bases between them. CDR3 protein: CASSLGQTYGYTF. For the CDR3, the DNA is TGCGCCAGCAGCTTGGGACAAACCTATGGCTACACCTTC. Full variable domain (remainder filled in from reference TRBV5-1 and TRBJ1-2): KAGVTQTPRYLIKTRGQQVTLSCSPISGHRSVSWYQQTPGQGLQFLFEYFSETQRNKGNFPGRFSGRQFSNSRSEMNVSTLELGDSALYLCASSLGQTYGYTFGSGTRLTVV.

V usage is TRBV5-8 and J usage is TRBJ2-3, with a possible D match to TRBD1 (5 bases). Trimming took 0 bases from V and 4 from J, leaving 12 bases between them. This CDR3 has 15 residues. Germline lookup yields CDR1 SGHTS and CDR2 YDEGEE. The DNA for the CDR3 is TGTGCCAGCAGCTTGGGATCTTGGGGCGCAGATACGCAGTATTTT. It translates to CASSLGSWGADTQYF.

The chain couples TRBV7-3 to TRBJ2-5, with TRBD1 identical over 8 bases. Germline trimming cut 6 bases from V and 2 bases from J; bases unmatched to any gene: 5. This CDR3 comprises 14 residues. CDR1 and CDR2 from the germline V gene are SGHTA and FQGTGA. CDR3 in DNA: TGTGCCAGCAGTCCCGGGACAGGTCAAGAGACCCAGTACTTC. Translation gives CASSPGTGQETQYF.

This sequence joins TRBV6-1 and TRBJ1-5; D gene unclear. The CDR3 loop spans 14 amino acids. Trimming removed 4 bases from V and 4 bases from J, with 11 bases in between. The germline V gene encodes CDR1 MNHNS and CDR2 SASEGT. The CDR3 sequence is CASSVGQRNQPQHF. In nucleotides, the CDR3 is TGTGCCAGCAGTGTTGGCCAGCGAAATCAGCCCCAGCATTTT.